This TCR beta chain was recovered during a study of shared clonotypes between healthy human individuals. Study as a whole: CD4 naive and CD4 memory each took three plates per donor, while CD8 naive took two and CD8 memory one.

This CDR3 is built from 17 residues. Germline V gene data show CDR1 as SGHTA and CDR2 as FQGNSA. V lost 2 bases to trimming and J lost 8 bases; unmatched junction nucleotides: 10. The split of CD4+ cells yielded CD45RA+ naive and CD45RA-negative memory subsets. Findings of the study overall: Non-shared clonotypes had lower generation probabilities than clonotypes shared by all four sorted-subset donors.

On this clone itself: Its antigen remains unknown.

The repertoire was sequenced with immunoSEQ multiplex PCR; TCRdb's copy has only in-frame clones and lacks some. The repertoire holds some 2.3 million clones, with approximately 93% as singletons. The sample consisted of naive CD4+ T cells from PBMCs. The subset was: CD45RA+ positively selected. The genes are TRBV7-2 and TRBJ2-7, with 15 bases lining up with TRBD2. This receptor was obtained from a man younger than 30 in good health. Some clones in this sample may be carry-over from other donors' samples. CDR3: CASSLRPLGLAGGQQYF. CDR3 coding DNA: TGTGCCAGCAGCTTAAGGCCGCTGGGACTAGCGGGAGGACAGCAGTACTTC.